Listed here are 18 T cell receptor beta chains from one sample, sequenced in a study of T cell repertoires in cytomegalovirus infection. TCRdb reprocessed the reads via MiXCR and lists one record per CDR3 protein. The sample contains hundreds of thousands of distinct CDR3 sequences, 35% of which appear only once. The specimen was PBMCs. Receptors originate from a human donor in good health (CMV status not recorded). Some clones in this sample may be carry-over from other donors' samples.

This clonotype was seen more than once but under ten times. This chain joins TRBV11-2 and TRBJ2-1; 9 bases align to TRBD2. This CDR3 has 18 residues. CDR1 and CDR2 (germline): SGHAT, FQNNGV. V dropped 0 bases and J dropped 2; count of bases not matched to a gene: 8. CDR3 bases: TGTGCCAGCAGCTTAGAATTAAGGGGCGGGAGGGCCTACAATGAGCAGTTCTTC. Translation: CASSLELRGGRAYNEQFF.

This clonotype was picked up a small number of times. The chain uses TRBV12-3 or TRBV12-4 and TRBJ1-1; 7 bases fit TRBD1. The J segment lost 1 base and the V segment lost 3 bases, leaving 2 bases of the junction unmatched. This CDR3 spans 14 amino acids. The CDR3 spells CASSFGTENTEAFF. CDR3 DNA: TGTGCCAGCAGTTTCGGGACAGAGAACACTGAAGCTTTCTTT.

This clonotype has at least ten counts. The chain links TRBV7-8 to TRBJ2-1, with a weak D call TRBD2 (5 bases). Trimming left V 4 bases short and J 0 bases short, with 7 bases between. CDR3 length equals 14 residues. Germline loops: CDR1 SGHVS, CDR2 FQNEAQ. CDR3 in DNA: TGTGCCAGCAGCTCCGGGGTCTCCTACAATGAGCAGTTCTTC. This gives the protein CASSSGVSYNEQFF.

This chain joins TRBV28 and TRBJ1-2; TRBD1 agrees at 10 bases. With V trimmed by 6 bases and J by 2 bases, 6 bases remained unmatched. CDR3 length equals 15 residues. Germline V gene sequence: CDR1 MDHEN, CDR2 SYDVKM. CDR3: CASSGQGGGNYGYTF. CDR3 DNA: TGTGCCAGCAGCGGACAGGGGGGAGGGAACTATGGCTACACCTTC.

This clonotype was recorded at least ten times. J is TRBJ2-7 and V is TRBV12-3 or TRBV12-4; no reliable D call. The CDR3 is 13 residues long. The ends were cut back, 7 bases at V and 2 bases at J, with 12 bases in the middle. The CDR3 region has the DNA TGTGCCAGCAACATAGGCGGTACCTACGAGCAGTACTTC. Amino acid sequence: CASNIGGTYEQYF.

This clonotype was seen repeatedly, ten times or more. This chain connects TRBV7-2 to TRBJ2-2; D not certain. Germline CDR1 reads SGHTA; CDR2 reads FQGNSA. The V end lost 2 bases, the J end lost 7 bases, and 5 bases lay between the germline ends. This CDR3 spans 12 amino acids. The DNA for the CDR3 is TGTGCCAGCAGCTTAAGTCTCGGGGAGCTGTTTTTT. Its translation is CASSLSLGELFF.

This clonotype has more than one count but fewer than ten. This chain joins TRBV12-3 or TRBV12-4 and TRBJ2-2; 7 bases map to TRBD1. This CDR3 region has 16 residues. Unmatched junction bases numbered 6, after V lost 2 bases and J lost 3 bases. Here the CDR3 DNA reads TGTGCCAGCAGTTTACCGGCAGGGGGTTACACCGGGGAGCTGTTTTTT. It yields the protein CASSLPAGGYTGELFF.

This clonotype came up many times. V is TRBV7-8 and J is TRBJ2-5; TRBD2 might be the D (5 bases). With 5 bases removed from V and 0 bases from J, the gap between germline ends came to 10 bases. The CDR3 sequence is 14 residues long. Germline CDR1 SGHVS, CDR2 FQNEAQ. CDR3 sequence: CASSALRDQETQYF. CDR3 in DNA: TGTGCCAGCAGCGCCCTGAGGGACCAAGAGACCCAGTACTTC.

This clonotype was seen repeatedly, ten times or more. The V gene is TRBV7-8, the J gene TRBJ2-5, with no clear D. CDR1 SGHVS and CDR2 FQNEAQ come from the germline V gene. The CDR3 has 12 residues. Trimming removed 3 bases from V and 7 bases from J, with 9 bases in between. CDR3 in amino acids: CASSLDGGTQYF. The CDR3 coding sequence is TGTGCCAGCAGCTTGGACGGTGGGACCCAGTACTTC.

The chain combines TRBV12-3 or TRBV12-4 with TRBJ1-5; 8 bases agree with TRBD1. The trim removed 4 bases at V and 9 bases at J, leaving 8 bases unmatched. The CDR3 totals 14 residues. The CDR3 loop reads CASSYRTGIRPQHF. CDR3 coding DNA: TGTGCCAGCAGTTACAGGACAGGGATAAGGCCCCAGCATTTT.

The table lists this clonotype with a few counts. The V call is TRBV9, the J call TRBJ2-1; 11 positions match TRBD2. CDR1 and CDR2 (germline): SGDLS, YYNGEE. This CDR3 spans 14 amino acids. Unmatched junction bases numbered 4, after V lost 4 bases and J lost 7 bases. The CDR3 DNA sequence: TGTGCCAGCAGCACGACTAGCGGGGAGAATGAGCAGTTCTTC. Residues: CASSTTSGENEQFF.

The chain joins TRBV20-1 to TRBJ2-5; 7 bases map to TRBD2. V lost 5 bases and J lost 5; bases outside the gene matches: 11. The CDR3 is 14 residues long. Germline-derived CDR1 and CDR2 are DFQATT and SNEGSKA (reference sequence). The DNA for the CDR3 is TGCAGTGCTCCGGGAGGACTCTTAAACGAGACCCAGTACTTC. It specifies CSAPGGLLNETQYF.

For the CDR3, the DNA is TGTGCCAGCAGCCGAGCCCCTTGGGGCAATCAGCCCCAGCATTTT. It encodes CASSRAPWGNQPQHF. J is TRBJ1-5 and V is TRBV7-2; no firm D call. The CDR3 length is 15 residues. Trimming left V 5 bases short and J 2 bases short, with 13 bases between. Germline V gene data show CDR1 as SGHTA and CDR2 as FQGNSA. The variable domain in full, with the rest retrieved from reference TRBV7-2 and TRBJ1-5, is GAGVSQSPSNKVTEKGKDVELRCDPISGHTALYWYRQSLGQGLEFLIYFQGNSAPDKSGLPSDRFSAERTGGSVSTLTIQRTQQEDSAVYLCASSRAPWGNQPQHFGDGTRLSIL.

The chain recombines TRBV20-1 with TRBJ2-7; 12 bases match TRBD2. The ends lost 3 bases at V and 5 bases at J; junction bases unmatched: 5. CDR1 and CDR2 (germline): DFQATT, SNEGSKA (reference sequence). CDR3 length: 14 residues. In DNA, the CDR3 is TGCAGTGCTAGTGCGCTAGCGGGAGGGGACGAGCAGTACTTC. It codes for CSASALAGGDEQYF.

Only a few counts were recorded for this clonotype. The V and J genes are TRBV28 and TRBJ2-4; D is possibly TRBD1 or TRBD2 (5 bases each). The CDR3 spans 14 residues. Germline CDR1 MDHEN, CDR2 SYDVKM. V was pared by 2 bases and J by 9 bases, with 14 bases between. DNA of the CDR3: TGTGCCAGCAGTTTAGGCAGGGAGATAGCCATTCAGTACTTC. It codes for CASSLGREIAIQYF.

The chain joins TRBV19 to TRBJ2-1; 7 nucleotides agree with TRBD1. The CDR3 extends over 14 amino acids. Per the germline V gene, CDR1 is LNHDA and CDR2 is SQIVND (reference sequence). Losses at the gene ends were 2 bases for V and 4 bases for J; bases not matched to a gene: 2. Written as DNA, the CDR3 is TGTGCCAGTAGTATACAGACAGGGTACAATGAGCAGTTCTTC. This gives the protein CASSIQTGYNEQFF.

The chain carries TRBV20-1 and TRBJ2-1, with a weak D call TRBD2 (5 bases). V was trimmed by 4 bases and J by 5 bases, leaving 9 bases between them. The V gene's germline CDR1 is DFQATT and CDR2 SNEGSKA (reference sequence). The CDR3 is 12 residues long. Here the CDR3 reads CSATSGDNEQFF. The DNA of the CDR3 is TGCAGTGCTACGTCCGGGGACAATGAGCAGTTCTTC.

This clonotype has ten or more counts. The rearrangement links TRBV7-2 to TRBJ2-1; the D is unclear. The CDR3 length is 11 residues. Germline values: CDR1 SGHTA, CDR2 FQGNSA. Trimming shortened V by 1 base and J by 9 bases, and 4 bases separated the two germline ends. The CDR3, as DNA: TGTGCCAGCAGCTTAGAACTTGAGCAGTTCTTC. Protein sequence: CASSLELEQFF.